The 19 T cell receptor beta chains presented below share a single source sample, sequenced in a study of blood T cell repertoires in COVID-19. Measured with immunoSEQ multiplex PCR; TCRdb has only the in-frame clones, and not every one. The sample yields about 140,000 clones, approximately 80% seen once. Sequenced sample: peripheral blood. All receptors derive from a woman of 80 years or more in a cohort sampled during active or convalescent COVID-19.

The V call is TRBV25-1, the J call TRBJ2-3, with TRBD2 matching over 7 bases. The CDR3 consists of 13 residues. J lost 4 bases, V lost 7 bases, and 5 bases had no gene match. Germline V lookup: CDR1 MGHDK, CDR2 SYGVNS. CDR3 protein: CASMGGIADTQYF. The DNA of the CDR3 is TGTGCCAGCATGGGGGGGATCGCAGATACGCAGTATTTT.

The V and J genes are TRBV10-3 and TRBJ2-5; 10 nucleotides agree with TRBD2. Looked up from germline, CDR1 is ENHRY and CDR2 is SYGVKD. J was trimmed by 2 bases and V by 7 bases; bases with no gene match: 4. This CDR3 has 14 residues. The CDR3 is CAIKGTSVQETQYF. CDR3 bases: TGTGCCATCAAAGGGACTAGCGTTCAAGAGACCCAGTACTTC.

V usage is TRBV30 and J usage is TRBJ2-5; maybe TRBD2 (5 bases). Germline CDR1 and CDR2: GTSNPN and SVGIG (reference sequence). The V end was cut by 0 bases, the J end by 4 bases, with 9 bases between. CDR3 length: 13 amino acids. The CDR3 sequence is CAWSVTRVETQYF. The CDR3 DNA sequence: TGTGCCTGGAGTGTTACGAGGGTAGAGACCCAGTACTTC. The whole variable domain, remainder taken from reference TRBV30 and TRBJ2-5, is SQTIHQWPATLVQPVGSPLSLECTVEGTSNPNLYWYRQAAGRGLQLLFYSVGIGQISSEVPQNLSASRPQDRQFILSSKKLLLSDSGFYLCAWSVTRVETQYFGPGTRLLVL.

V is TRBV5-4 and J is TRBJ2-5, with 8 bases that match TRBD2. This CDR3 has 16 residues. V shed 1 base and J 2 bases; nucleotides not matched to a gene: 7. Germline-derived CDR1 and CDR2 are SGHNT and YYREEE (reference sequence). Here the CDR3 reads CASSLPAGAGQETQYF. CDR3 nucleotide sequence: TGTGCCAGCAGCTTGCCAGCGGGGGCCGGGCAAGAGACCCAGTACTTC. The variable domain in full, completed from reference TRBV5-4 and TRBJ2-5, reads ETGVTQSPTHLIKTRGQQVTLRCSSQSGHNTVSWYQQALGQGPQFIFQYYREEENGRGNFPPRFSGLQFPNYSSELNVNALELDDSALYLCASSLPAGAGQETQYFGPGTRLLVL.

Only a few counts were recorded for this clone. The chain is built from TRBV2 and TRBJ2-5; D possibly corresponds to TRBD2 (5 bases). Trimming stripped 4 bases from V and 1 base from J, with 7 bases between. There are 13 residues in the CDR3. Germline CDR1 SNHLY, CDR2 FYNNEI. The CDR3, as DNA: TGTGCCAGCAGTGGAGGGCCCCAAGAGACCCAGTACTTC. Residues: CASSGGPQETQYF.

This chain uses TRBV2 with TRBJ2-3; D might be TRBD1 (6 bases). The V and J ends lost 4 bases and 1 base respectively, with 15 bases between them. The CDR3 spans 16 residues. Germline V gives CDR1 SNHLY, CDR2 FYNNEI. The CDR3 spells CASSGTEGGRTDTQYF. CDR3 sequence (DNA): TGTGCCAGCAGTGGGACCGAAGGGGGTCGCACAGATACGCAGTATTTT.

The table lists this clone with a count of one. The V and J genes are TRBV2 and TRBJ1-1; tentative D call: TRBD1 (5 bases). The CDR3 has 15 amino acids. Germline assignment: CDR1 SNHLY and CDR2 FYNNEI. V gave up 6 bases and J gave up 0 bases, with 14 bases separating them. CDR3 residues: CASRVTGLLNTEAFF. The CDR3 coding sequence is TGTGCCAGCAGGGTAACAGGTCTCCTGAACACTGAAGCTTTCTTT.

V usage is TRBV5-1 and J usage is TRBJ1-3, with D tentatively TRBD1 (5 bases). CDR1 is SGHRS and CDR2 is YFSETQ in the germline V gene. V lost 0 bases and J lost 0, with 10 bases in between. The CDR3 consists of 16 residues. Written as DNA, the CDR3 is TGCGCCAGCAGCTTGGAAACAGGCTTCTCTGGAAACACCATATATTTT. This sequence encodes CASSLETGFSGNTIYF.

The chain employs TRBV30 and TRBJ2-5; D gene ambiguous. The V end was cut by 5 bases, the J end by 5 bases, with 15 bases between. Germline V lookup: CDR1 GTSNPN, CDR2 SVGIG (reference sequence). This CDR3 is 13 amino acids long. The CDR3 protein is CAWRHKSSETQYF. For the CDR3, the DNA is TGTGCCTGGCGACACAAATCGTCCGAGACCCAGTACTTC. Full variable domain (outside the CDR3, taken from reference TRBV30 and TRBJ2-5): SQTIHQWPATLVQPVGSPLSLECTVEGTSNPNLYWYRQAAGRGLQLLFYSVGIGQISSEVPQNLSASRPQDRQFILSSKKLLLSDSGFYLCAWRHKSSETQYFGPGTRLLVL.

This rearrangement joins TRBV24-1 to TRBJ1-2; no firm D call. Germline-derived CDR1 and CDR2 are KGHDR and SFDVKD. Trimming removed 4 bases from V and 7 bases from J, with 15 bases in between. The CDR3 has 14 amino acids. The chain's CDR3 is CATSDPPLSCGYTF. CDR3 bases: TGTGCCACCAGTGACCCGCCTCTGAGCTGTGGCTACACCTTC.

The CDR3 bases are TGCGCCAGCAGCCCATTCAGGGGCTCGGGCAATGAGCAGTTCTTC. Translation gives CASSPFRGSGNEQFF. This chain connects TRBV4-1 to TRBJ2-1; a possible D gene is TRBD1 (6 bases). Germline V gene data show CDR1 as MGHRA and CDR2 as YSYEKL. This CDR3 region has 15 residues. Trimming stripped 4 bases from V and 6 bases from J, with 16 bases between.

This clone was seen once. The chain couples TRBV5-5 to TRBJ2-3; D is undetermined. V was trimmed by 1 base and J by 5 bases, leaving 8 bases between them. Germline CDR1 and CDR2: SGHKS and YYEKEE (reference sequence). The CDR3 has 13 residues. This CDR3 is CASSLPGRDTQYF. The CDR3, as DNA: TGTGCCAGCAGCTTGCCAGGAAGAGATACGCAGTATTTT.

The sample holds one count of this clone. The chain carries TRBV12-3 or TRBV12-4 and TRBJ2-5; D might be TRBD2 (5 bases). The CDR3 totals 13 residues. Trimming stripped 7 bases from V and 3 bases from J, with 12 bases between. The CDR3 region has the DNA TGTGCCAGCACCATACCGGGGAAAGAGACCCAGTACTTC. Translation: CASTIPGKETQYF.

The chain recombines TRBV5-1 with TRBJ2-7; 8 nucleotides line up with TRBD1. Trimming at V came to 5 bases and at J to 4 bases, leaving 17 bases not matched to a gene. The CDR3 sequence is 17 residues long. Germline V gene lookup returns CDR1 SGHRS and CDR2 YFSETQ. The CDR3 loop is CASRSPDVDRDRYEQYF. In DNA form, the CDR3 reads TGCGCCAGCAGGTCCCCGGATGTGGACAGGGACCGTTACGAGCAGTACTTC.

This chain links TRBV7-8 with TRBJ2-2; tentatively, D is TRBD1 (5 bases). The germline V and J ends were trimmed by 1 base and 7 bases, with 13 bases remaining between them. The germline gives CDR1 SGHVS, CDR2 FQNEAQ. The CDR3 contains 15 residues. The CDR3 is CASSLVRTRYGELFF. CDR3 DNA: TGTGCCAGCAGCTTAGTAAGGACAAGATACGGGGAGCTGTTTTTT.

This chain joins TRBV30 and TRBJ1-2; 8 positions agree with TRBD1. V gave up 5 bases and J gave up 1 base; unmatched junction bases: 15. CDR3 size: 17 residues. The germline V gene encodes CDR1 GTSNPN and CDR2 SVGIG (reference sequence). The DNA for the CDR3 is TGTGCCTGGGAGGGACTCCAGGGGGCGCGTTTTAACTATGGCTACACCTTC. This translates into CAWEGLQGARFNYGYTF.

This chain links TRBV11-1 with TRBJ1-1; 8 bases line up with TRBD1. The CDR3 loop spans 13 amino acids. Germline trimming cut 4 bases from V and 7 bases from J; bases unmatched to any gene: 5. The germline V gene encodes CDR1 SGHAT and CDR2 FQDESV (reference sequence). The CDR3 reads CASSSDRGGEAFF. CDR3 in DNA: TGTGCCAGCAGCTCTGACAGGGGAGGTGAAGCTTTCTTT.

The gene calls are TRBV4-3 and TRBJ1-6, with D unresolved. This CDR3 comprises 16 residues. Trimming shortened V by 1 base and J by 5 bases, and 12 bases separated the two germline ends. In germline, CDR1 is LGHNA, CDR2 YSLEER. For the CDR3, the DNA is TGCGCCAGCAGCCAAGTTTCGGGATCTAATAATTCACCCCTCCACTTT. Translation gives CASSQVSGSNNSPLHF.

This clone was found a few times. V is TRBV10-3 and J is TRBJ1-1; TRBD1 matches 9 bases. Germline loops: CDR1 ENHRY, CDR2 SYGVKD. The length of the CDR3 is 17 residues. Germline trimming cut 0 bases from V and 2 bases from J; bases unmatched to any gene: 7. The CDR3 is CAISESSGQGYNTEAFF. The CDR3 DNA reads TGTGCCATCAGTGAGTCTTCGGGACAGGGATATAACACTGAAGCTTTCTTT.